The 5 T cell receptor beta chains listed next were all sequenced from one sample in a study of memory CD8 T cells in hepatitis C reinfection. Sequenced by immunoSEQ multiplex PCR; TCRdb stores in-frame clones only, minus some. The table shows 50,000 or so clones, with roughly nine tenths occurring only once. Stated time point: pre-reinfection, 55 to 20 weeks before reinfection detection. No in vitro expansion preceded TCR sequencing of the sorted cells. Sequencing was performed on naive CD8+ T cells sorted from blood. All receptors derive from a man younger than 30 with hepatitis C virus infection.

This chain joins TRBV4-3 and TRBJ2-1, with 9 bases matching TRBD2. The J segment lost 3 bases and the V segment lost 3 bases, leaving 3 bases of the junction unmatched. The CDR3 contains 15 residues. CDR1 and CDR2 (germline): LGHNA, YSLEER. CDR3 DNA sequence: TGCGCCAGCAGCCAGTCACTAGCGGGCTACAATGAGCAGTTCTTC. Translating it yields CASSQSLAGYNEQFF.

The gene calls are TRBV4-1 and TRBJ2-5, with 13 bases aligning to TRBD2. The CDR3 is 16 amino acids. V was pared by 1 base and J by 5 bases, with 4 bases of the junction left unmatched. Germline V gene sequence: CDR1 MGHRA, CDR2 YSYEKL. The CDR3 is CASSQVTSGGGETQYF. CDR3 DNA: TGCGCCAGCAGCCAAGTTACTAGCGGGGGGGGTGAGACCCAGTACTTC.

The chain recombines TRBV5-4 with TRBJ1-3, with unresolved D. The CDR3 covers 15 residues. The V end lost 0 bases, the J end lost 4 bases, and 11 bases lay between the germline ends. Germline CDR1 is SGHNT and CDR2 is YYREEE (reference sequence). The CDR3 DNA follows: TGTGCCAGCAGCTTGGAGCTCTCCTCCGGAAACACCATATATTTT. Its protein is CASSLELSSGNTIYF.

This clone appeared a single time. The chain recombines TRBV5-4 with TRBJ2-1, with 10 nucleotides matching TRBD2. The ends lost 4 bases at V and 7 bases at J; junction bases unmatched: 8. Germline-derived CDR1 and CDR2 are SGHNT and YYREEE (reference sequence). The CDR3 runs 15 residues. CDR3: CASSRSGLALNEQFF. In DNA, the CDR3 is TGTGCCAGCAGCCGCTCGGGACTAGCGCTGAATGAGCAGTTCTTC.

J is TRBJ1-5 and V is TRBV6-5, with TRBD1 matching 8 bases. V gave up 6 bases and J gave up 4 bases; unmatched junction bases: 8. CDR1 MNHEY and CDR2 SVGAGI come from the germline V gene. This CDR3 has 15 amino acids. The CDR3 sequence: CASRQGVGDNQPQHF. In DNA, the CDR3 is TGTGCCAGCAGACAGGGGGTGGGGGATAATCAGCCCCAGCATTTT.